These 12 T cell receptor beta chains originate from one sample sequenced in a study of Graves' ophthalmopathy and Graves' hyperthyroidism. RNA transcripts were the template, and TCR beta CDR3 regions were amplified from them. RT-PCR in the first round used HTBI primers; a second-round multiplex PCR followed. In TCRdb, the multiplex PCR reads were re-called with MiXCR into one record per CDR3 protein. The sample contains some 360,000 distinct CDR3 sequences, roughly 15% of which appear only once. The sequenced sample consisted of peripheral blood. The receptors were gathered from an adult woman with stable Graves' hyperthyroidism.

This clonotype was counted only a few times. This sequence joins TRBV4-2 and TRBJ2-5; 13 nucleotides match TRBD2. The V gene's germline CDR1 is LGHNA and CDR2 YNFKEQ. The CDR3 runs 16 residues. The ends lost 4 bases at V and 5 bases at J; junction bases unmatched: 7. The CDR3 region is CASSPRTSGGSETQYF. CDR3 DNA sequence: TGTGCCAGCAGCCCAAGGACTAGCGGGGGATCTGAGACCCAGTACTTC.

CDR3 sequence (DNA): TGTGCCAGCAGCCAGGTCTCCCTGGCGGGGCCTCCGTCTTTCGAGTACTTC. Its translation: CASSQVSLAGPPSFEYF. This chain connects TRBV11-1 to TRBJ2-7, with D possibly matching TRBD2 (6 bases). V lost 5 bases, J lost 11 bases, and 31 bases lay in between. The germline CDR1 and CDR2 sequences are SGHAT and FQDESV (reference sequence). The CDR3 loop spans 17 amino acids.

This clonotype has a handful of counts. The chain joins TRBV28 to TRBJ2-5, with TRBD2 matching over 7 bases. The CDR3 has 16 residues. The germline CDR1 and CDR2 sequences are MDHEN and SYDVKM. The V gene end was trimmed by 1 base and the J gene end by 1 base; junction bases not matched to a gene: 6. CDR3 nucleotide sequence: TGTGCCAGCAGTTTATTTTCTAGCGGAGTCCAAGAGACCCAGTACTTC. Its translation is CASSLFSSGVQETQYF.

This clonotype was detected ten times or more. The chain links TRBV10-2 to TRBJ1-2; D is uncertain. Germline assignment: CDR1 WSHSY and CDR2 SAAADI. The CDR3 is made up of 15 amino acids. V shed 4 bases and J shed 6 bases, with 18 bases lying between them. CDR3 region: CASSGLEGLANGYTF. The CDR3 bases are TGCGCCAGCAGTGGTTTGGAGGGCTTGGCGAATGGCTACACCTTC.

In this sample, this clonotype turned up a few times. The chain carries TRBV4-1 and TRBJ2-7; D is unclear. The CDR3 totals 13 residues. Germline V gene data show CDR1 as MGHRA and CDR2 as YSYEKL. Between the trimmed V and J ends, which lost 4 bases and 5 bases, there was a span of 12 bases. The CDR3 is CASSRPPADEQYF. CDR3 in DNA: TGCGCCAGCAGCCGCCCTCCGGCGGACGAGCAGTACTTC.

Many counts were recorded for this clonotype. A junction end diverges from the germline sequence, so it may reflect a read error. The genes are TRBV7-6 and TRBJ2-4; D may correspond to TRBD1 or TRBD2 (6 bases each). The length of the CDR3 is 16 residues. Looked up from germline, CDR1 is SGHVS and CDR2 is FNYEAQ. In DNA, the CDR3 is TGTGCCAGCAGCTTAGTGGGTTCCGGGGGCTTGGACATTAAGTACTTC. It yields the protein CASSLVGSGGLDIKYF. The full variable domain, completed using reference TRBV7-6 and TRBJ2-4, is GAGVSQSPRYKVTKRGQDVALRCDPISGHVSLYWYRQALGQGPEFLTYFNYEAQQDKSGLPNDRFSAERPEGSISTLTIQRTEQRDSAMYRCASSLVGSGGLDIKYFGAGTRLSVL.

This clonotype was seen once. The junction shows a germline mismatch at one end, possibly a read error. The chain recombines TRBV19 with TRBJ2-4; D is possibly TRBD1 or TRBD2 (5 bases each). Germline V gene data show CDR1 as LNHDA and CDR2 as SQIVND (reference sequence). The CDR3 length is 19 residues. The CDR3: CASSIGPARGTLAKNIKYF. The CDR3 DNA is TGTGCCAGTAGTATAGGGCCCGCGAGGGGCACCCTAGCCAAAAACATTAAGTACTTC.

A few counts support this clonotype. The V and J genes are TRBV11-2 and TRBJ2-2; weak D call: TRBD2 (6 bases). This CDR3 has 17 residues. From germline, CDR1 is SGHAT and CDR2 FQNNGV. V was pared by 2 bases and J by 4 bases, with 17 bases between. In DNA, the CDR3 is TGTGCCAGCAGCTTACTACCCCCGGGACTTAGCACCGGGGAGCTGTTTTTT. Protein product: CASSLLPPGLSTGELFF.

This clonotype came up many times. This rearrangement joins TRBV19 to TRBJ2-2, with TRBD1 identical over 10 bases. This CDR3 has 16 amino acids. Trimming removed 7 bases from V and 9 bases from J; junction bases left unmatched: 14. Germline values: CDR1 LNHDA, CDR2 SQIVND (reference sequence). The DNA of the CDR3 is TGTGCCAGTACCACAACCGGGACAGGGGCTTTCAGGGAGCTGTTTTTT. It yields the protein CASTTTGTGAFRELFF.

Ten or more counts support this clonotype. V is TRBV29-1 and J is TRBJ1-1, with D hard to call. The V gene's germline CDR1 is SQVTM and CDR2 ANQGSEA. The germline V and J ends were trimmed by 6 bases and 1 base, with 12 bases remaining between them. The CDR3 is made up of 13 amino acids. The CDR3 coding sequence is TGCAGCGTCGCATACAGAACGAACACTGAAGCTTTCTTT. Residues: CSVAYRTNTEAFF.

This clonotype was picked up many times. The chain links TRBV5-1 to TRBJ1-2, with D possibly being TRBD1 (5 bases). Between the trimmed V and J ends, which lost 1 base and 4 bases, there was a span of 14 bases. Germline-derived CDR1 and CDR2 are SGHRS and YFSETQ. The CDR3 covers 15 residues. CDR3 nucleotide sequence: TGCGCCAGCAGCTTGTTACGGGGCGGCGGCTATGGCTACACCTTC. Its translation: CASSLLRGGGYGYTF.

This clonotype was observed a handful of times. The V call is TRBV13, the J call TRBJ2-3; TRBD2 agrees at 9 bases. The CDR3 is 19 amino acids. Germline-derived CDR1 and CDR2 are PRHDT and FYEKMQ (reference sequence). The V and J ends lost 5 bases and 2 bases, in that order; junction bases with no gene match: 17. The CDR3 reads CASSGWNPTSGSYTDTQYF. CDR3 coding DNA: TGTGCCAGCAGCGGCTGGAACCCGACTAGCGGATCGTACACAGATACGCAGTATTTT.